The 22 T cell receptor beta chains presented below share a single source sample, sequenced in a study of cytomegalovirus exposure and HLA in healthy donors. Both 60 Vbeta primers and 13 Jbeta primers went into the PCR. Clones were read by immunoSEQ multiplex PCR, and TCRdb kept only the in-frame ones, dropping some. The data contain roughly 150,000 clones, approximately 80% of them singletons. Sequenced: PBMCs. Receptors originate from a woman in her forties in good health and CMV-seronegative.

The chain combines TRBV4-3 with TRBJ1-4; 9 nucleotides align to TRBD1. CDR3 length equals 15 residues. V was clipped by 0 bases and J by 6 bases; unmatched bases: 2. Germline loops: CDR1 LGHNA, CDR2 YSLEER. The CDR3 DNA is TGCGCCAGCAGCCAAGATACAGGGGGCGATGAAAAACTGTTTTTT. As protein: CASSQDTGGDEKLFF.

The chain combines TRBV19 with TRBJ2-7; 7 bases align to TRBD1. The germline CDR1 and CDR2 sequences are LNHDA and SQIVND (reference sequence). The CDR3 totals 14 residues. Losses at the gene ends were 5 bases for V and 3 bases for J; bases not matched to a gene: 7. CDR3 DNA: TGTGCCAGTAGTCCGCAGGGACAGAGCTACGAGCAGTACTTC. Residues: CASSPQGQSYEQYF.

CDR3 amino acids: CAWSGLLNTEAFF. The CDR3, as DNA: TGTGCCTGGAGTGGACTGCTGAACACTGAAGCTTTCTTT. This chain uses TRBV30 with TRBJ1-1; no firm D call. The germline gives CDR1 GTSNPN, CDR2 SVGIG (reference sequence). The CDR3 is 13 amino acids. Trimming took 1 base from V and 0 from J, leaving 6 bases between them.

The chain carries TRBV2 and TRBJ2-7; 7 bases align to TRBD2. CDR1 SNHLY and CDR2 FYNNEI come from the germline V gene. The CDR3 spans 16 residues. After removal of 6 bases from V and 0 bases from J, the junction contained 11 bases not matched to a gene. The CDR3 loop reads CASRGNRDYHSYEQYF. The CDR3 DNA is TGTGCCAGCAGGGGAAATCGGGACTACCACTCCTACGAGCAGTACTTC.

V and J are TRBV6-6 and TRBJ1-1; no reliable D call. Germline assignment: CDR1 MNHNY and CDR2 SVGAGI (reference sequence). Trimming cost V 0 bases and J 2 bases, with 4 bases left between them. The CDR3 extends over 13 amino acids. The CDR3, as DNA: TGTGCCAGCAGTTACTCGAGAAACACTGAAGCTTTCTTT. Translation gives CASSYSRNTEAFF.

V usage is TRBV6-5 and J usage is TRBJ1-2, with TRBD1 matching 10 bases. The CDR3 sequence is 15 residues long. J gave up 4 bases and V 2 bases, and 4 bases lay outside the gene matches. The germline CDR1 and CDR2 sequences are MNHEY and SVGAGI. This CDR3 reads CASSYGQGEAYGYTF. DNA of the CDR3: TGTGCCAGCAGTTACGGACAGGGGGAAGCCTATGGCTACACCTTC.

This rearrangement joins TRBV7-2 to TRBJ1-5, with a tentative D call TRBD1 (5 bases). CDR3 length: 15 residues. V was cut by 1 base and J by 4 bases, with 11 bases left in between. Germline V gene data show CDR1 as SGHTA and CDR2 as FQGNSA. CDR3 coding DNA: TGTGCCAGCAGCTTAGGCCCGGGGGAAAATCAGCCCCAGCATTTT. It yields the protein CASSLGPGENQPQHF.

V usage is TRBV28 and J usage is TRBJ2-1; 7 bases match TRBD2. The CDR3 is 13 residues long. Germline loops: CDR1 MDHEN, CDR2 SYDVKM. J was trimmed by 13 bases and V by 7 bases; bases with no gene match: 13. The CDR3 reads CASMITSEHEQFF. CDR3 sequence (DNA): TGTGCCAGCATGATAACTAGCGAACACGAACAGTTCTTC.

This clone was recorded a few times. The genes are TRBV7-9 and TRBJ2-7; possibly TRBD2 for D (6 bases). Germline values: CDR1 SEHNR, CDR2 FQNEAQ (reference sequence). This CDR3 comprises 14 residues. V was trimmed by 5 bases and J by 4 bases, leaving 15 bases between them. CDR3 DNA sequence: TGTGCCAGCAGCCCCCCGGGGGTGGAATACGAGCAGTACTTC. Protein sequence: CASSPPGVEYEQYF. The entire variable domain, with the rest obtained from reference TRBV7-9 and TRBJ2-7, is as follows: DTGVSQNPRHKITKRGQNVTFRCDPISEHNRLYWYRQTLGQGPEFLTYFQNEAQLEKSRLLSDRFSAERPKGSFSTLEIQRTEQGDSAMYLCASSPPGVEYEQYFGPGTRLTVT.

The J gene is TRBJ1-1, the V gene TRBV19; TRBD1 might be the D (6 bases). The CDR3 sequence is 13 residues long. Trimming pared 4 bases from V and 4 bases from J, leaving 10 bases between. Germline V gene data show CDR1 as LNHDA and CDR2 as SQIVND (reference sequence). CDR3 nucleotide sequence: TGTGCCAGTAGTAACCAGGGGAGCACTGAAGCTTTCTTT. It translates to CASSNQGSTEAFF.

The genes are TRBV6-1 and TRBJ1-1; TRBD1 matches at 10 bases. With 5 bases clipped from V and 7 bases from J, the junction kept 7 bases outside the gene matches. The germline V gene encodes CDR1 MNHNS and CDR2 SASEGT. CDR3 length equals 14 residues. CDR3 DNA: TGTGCCAGCAGTCCACCGGGACAGGGGAATGAAGCTTTCTTT. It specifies CASSPPGQGNEAFF.

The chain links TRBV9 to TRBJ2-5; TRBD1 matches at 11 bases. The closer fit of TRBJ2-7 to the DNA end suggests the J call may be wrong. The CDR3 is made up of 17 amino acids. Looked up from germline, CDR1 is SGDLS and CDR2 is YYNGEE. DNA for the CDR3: TGTGCCAGCAGCGCTGGGACAGGGGGTATCGTGGGCTACGAGCAGTACTTC. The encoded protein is CASSAGTGGIVGYEQYF.

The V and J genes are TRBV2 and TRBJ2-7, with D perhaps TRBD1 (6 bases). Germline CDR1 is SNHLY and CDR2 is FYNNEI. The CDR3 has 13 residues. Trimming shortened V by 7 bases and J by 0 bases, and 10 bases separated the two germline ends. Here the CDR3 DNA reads TGTGCCAGCAAGCAGGGGCCCTCCTACGAGCAGTACTTC. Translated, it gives CASKQGPSYEQYF.

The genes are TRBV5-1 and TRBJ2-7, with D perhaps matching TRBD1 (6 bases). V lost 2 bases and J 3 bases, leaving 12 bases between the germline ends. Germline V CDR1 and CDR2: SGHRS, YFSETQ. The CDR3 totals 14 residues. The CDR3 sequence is CASSFGGQHYEQYF. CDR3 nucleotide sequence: TGCGCCAGCAGCTTTGGGGGCCAACACTACGAGCAGTACTTC.

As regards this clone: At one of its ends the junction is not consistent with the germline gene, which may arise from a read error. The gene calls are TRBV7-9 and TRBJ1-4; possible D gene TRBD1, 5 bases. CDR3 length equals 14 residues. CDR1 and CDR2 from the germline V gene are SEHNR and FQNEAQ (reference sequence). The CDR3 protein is CSSSLRDLNEKLFF. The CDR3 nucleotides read TGTTCCAGCAGCCTCCGGGACTTGAATGAAAAACTGTTTTTT.

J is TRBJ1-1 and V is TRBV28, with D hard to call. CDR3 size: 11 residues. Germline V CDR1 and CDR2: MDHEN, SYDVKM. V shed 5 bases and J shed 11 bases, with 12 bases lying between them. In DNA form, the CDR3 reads TGTGCCAGCAGTAACCGGTCGTATGCTTTCTTT. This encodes CASSNRSYAFF.

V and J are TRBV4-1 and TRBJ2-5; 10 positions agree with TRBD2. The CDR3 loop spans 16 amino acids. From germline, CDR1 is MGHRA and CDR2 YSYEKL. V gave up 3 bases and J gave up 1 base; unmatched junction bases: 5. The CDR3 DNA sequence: TGCGCCAGCAGCCACCTAGCGGGGGCCATCCAAGAGACCCAGTACTTC. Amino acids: CASSHLAGAIQETQYF.

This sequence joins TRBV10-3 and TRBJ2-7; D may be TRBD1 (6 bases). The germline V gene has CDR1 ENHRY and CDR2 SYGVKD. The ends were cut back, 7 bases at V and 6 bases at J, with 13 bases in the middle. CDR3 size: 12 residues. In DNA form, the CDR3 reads TGTGCCATCACCGAAGGGGGTGTCGAGCAGTACTTC. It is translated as CAITEGGVEQYF.

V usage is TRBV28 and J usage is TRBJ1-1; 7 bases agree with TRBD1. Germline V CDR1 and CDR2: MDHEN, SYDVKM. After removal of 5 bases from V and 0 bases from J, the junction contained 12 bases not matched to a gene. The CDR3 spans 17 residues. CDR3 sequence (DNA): TGTGCCAGCAGTCAGGGGGTGGCGGAGATCATGAACACTGAAGCTTTCTTT. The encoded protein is CASSQGVAEIMNTEAFF.

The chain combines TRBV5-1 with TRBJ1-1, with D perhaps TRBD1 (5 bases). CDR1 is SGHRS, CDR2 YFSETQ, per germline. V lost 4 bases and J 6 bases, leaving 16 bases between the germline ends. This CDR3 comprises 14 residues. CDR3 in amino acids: CASSIGAAGAEAFF. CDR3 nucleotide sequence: TGCGCCAGCAGCATAGGGGCGGCGGGAGCTGAAGCTTTCTTT.

The CDR3 loop reads CAWSVRGGDGYTF. CDR3 bases: TGTGCCTGGAGTGTACGGGGGGGAGATGGCTACACCTTC. V is TRBV30 and J is TRBJ1-2, with D perhaps matching TRBD1 (5 bases). V was clipped by 0 bases and J by 6 bases, with 11 bases between them. Germline-derived CDR1 and CDR2 are GTSNPN and SVGIG (reference sequence). This CDR3 spans 13 amino acids.

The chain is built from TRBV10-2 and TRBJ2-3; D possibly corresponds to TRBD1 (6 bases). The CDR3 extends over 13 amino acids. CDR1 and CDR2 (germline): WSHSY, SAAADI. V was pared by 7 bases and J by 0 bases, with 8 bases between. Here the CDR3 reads CASNTGSTDTQYF. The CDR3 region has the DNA TGCGCCAGCAATACAGGGAGCACAGATACGCAGTATTTT.